These 2 T cell receptor beta chains came from one sample sequenced in a study of blood T cell repertoires in COVID-19. Assay used: immunoSEQ multiplex PCR; TCRdb lists only in-frame clones, some missing. This sample yields almost 300,000 clones, of which 70% to 90% are seen a single time; 1.3% belongs to the top ten. The sequenced material came from peripheral blood. The receptors here all came from a man between 65 and 85 years old with acute or convalescent COVID-19.

This chain joins TRBV6-2 or TRBV6-3 and TRBJ2-6; 10 nucleotides match TRBD2. Germline V CDR1 and CDR2: MNHEY, SVGEGT. V lost 5 bases and J lost 2; bases outside the gene matches: 18. The CDR3 consists of 21 residues. CDR3 in amino acids: CASSRGQSGRAFTTGANVLTF. CDR3 coding DNA: TGTGCCAGCAGTCGCGGTCAGAGCGGGAGGGCCTTCACCACTGGGGCCAACGTCCTGACTTTC.

The chain recombines TRBV28 with TRBJ1-5; D is undetermined. The germline CDR1 and CDR2 sequences are MDHEN and SYDVKM. This CDR3 comprises 13 residues. The V end was cut by 5 bases, the J end by 1 base, with 6 bases between. CDR3 sequence (DNA): TGTGCCAGCAGTGGCTTCAGCAATCAGCCCCAGCATTTT. It translates to CASSGFSNQPQHF.